This T cell receptor (beta chain) was sequenced for a study of blood T cell repertoires in COVID-19. Study details: T cells, B-cell-depleted T cells, or PBMCs supplied cDNA or gDNA.

Enrolled during active infection, Seattle patients were then followed longitudinally. This CDR3 region has 14 residues. Germline CDR1 is SNHLY and CDR2 is FYNNEI. V was clipped by 6 bases and J by 1 base, with 10 bases between them. Per the original data handling: By means of reference gene primer amplification, nucleated cell counts were estimated. Assay used: immunoSEQ multiplex PCR; TCRdb lists only in-frame clones, some missing. D and trimming come from the DNA, and the V and J calls and clone size come from that table. The sample consists of about 170,000 clones, about 92% of them appearing once.

The sample taken for sequencing was peripheral blood. This chain joins TRBV2 and TRBJ1-5; a weak D match, TRBD1 (5 bases). The sequence came from a man under 40 with COVID-19, enrolled during active disease. DNA for the CDR3: TGTGCCAGCAGAGGGGTGAGGAGCAATCAGCCCCAGCATTTT. Amino acid sequence: CASRGVRSNQPQHF.